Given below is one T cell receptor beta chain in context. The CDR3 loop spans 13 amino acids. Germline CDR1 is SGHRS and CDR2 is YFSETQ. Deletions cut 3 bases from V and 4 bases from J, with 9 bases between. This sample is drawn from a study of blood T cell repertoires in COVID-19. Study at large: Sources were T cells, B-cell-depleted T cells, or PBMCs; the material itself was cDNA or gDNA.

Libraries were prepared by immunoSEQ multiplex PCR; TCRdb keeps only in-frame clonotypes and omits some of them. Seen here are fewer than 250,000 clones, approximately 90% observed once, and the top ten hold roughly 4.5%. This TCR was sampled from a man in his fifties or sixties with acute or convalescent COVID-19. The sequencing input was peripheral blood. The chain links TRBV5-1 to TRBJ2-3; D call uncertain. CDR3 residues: CASSSRLADTQYF. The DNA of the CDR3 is TGCGCCAGCAGCTCCCGACTCGCAGATACGCAGTATTTT.